The 10 T cell receptor beta chains below were found in one sample sequenced in a study of response to subunit inactivated influenza vaccine. One entry per CDR3 protein results from TCRdb running MiXCR on the RT-PCR reads. The table includes 650,000 to 850,000 distinct CDR3 sequences, more than 11% detected once. The sample here was PBMCs from blood, taken approximately 15 days before vaccination. These receptors were taken from a man aged 50 or older who received an inactivated influenza vaccine.

This clonotype was seen at least ten times. The J gene is TRBJ2-1, the V gene TRBV5-1, with a weak D call TRBD1 (8 bases). Trimming cost V 1 base and J 4 bases, with 15 bases left between them. The CDR3 has 16 amino acids. Germline V gene lookup returns CDR1 SGHRS and CDR2 YFSETQ. CDR3 DNA sequence: TGCGCCAGCAGCTTGTCATTACAGGGGGGGTACAATGAGCAGTTCTTC. Residues: CASSLSLQGGYNEQFF.

The V call is TRBV6-2 or TRBV6-3, the J call TRBJ2-1, with D perhaps TRBD2 (5 bases). The V and J ends lost 6 bases and 4 bases respectively, with 13 bases between them. The germline CDR1 and CDR2 sequences are MNHEY and SVGEGT. CDR3 length equals 14 residues. The CDR3 sequence is CASSERSRYNEQFF. CDR3 nucleotides: TGTGCCAGCAGCGAGCGGAGTCGTTACAATGAGCAGTTCTTC.

This clonotype appeared a few times. The J gene is TRBJ2-1, the V gene TRBV12-5, with D possibly TRBD2 on 5 matching bases. Between the trimmed V and J ends, which lost 0 bases and 5 bases, there was a span of 23 bases. This CDR3 region has 19 residues. Germline CDR1 is LGHNT and CDR2 is FRNRAP. The CDR3 region has the DNA TGTGCTAGTGGTTTGGTAATCCCCCTGGCGGGCCCGAGGGACAATGAGCAGTTCTTC. Its protein is CASGLVIPLAGPRDNEQFF.

This clonotype has just a few counts. This chain joins TRBV9 and TRBJ2-3; the D call may be TRBD1 or TRBD2 (6 bases each). Germline CDR1 is SGDLS and CDR2 is YYNGEE. Trimming cost V 1 base and J 2 bases, with 26 bases left between them. The CDR3 runs to 20 residues. CDR3 in DNA: TGTGCCAGCAGCGTAAGCGGGCAGACCTCCAGGGGCCTCTACACAGATACGCAGTATTTT. It codes for CASSVSGQTSRGLYTDTQYF. The whole variable domain, remainder taken from reference TRBV9 and TRBJ2-3, is DSGVTQTPKHLITATGQRVTLRCSPRSGDLSVYWYQQSLDQGLQFLIQYYNGEERAKGNILERFSAQQFPDLHSELNLSSLELGDSALYFCASSVSGQTSRGLYTDTQYFGPGTRLTVL.

The chain employs TRBV27 and TRBJ2-7; 13 nucleotides match TRBD2. The germline CDR1 and CDR2 sequences are MNHEY and SMNVEV (reference sequence). Trimming removed 3 bases from V and 5 bases from J; junction bases left unmatched: 4. CDR3 length: 15 amino acids. The CDR3 spells CASSFGTSGTDEQYF. In DNA form, the CDR3 reads TGTGCCAGCAGTTTCGGGACTAGCGGGACGGACGAGCAGTACTTC.

The V gene is TRBV6-5, the J gene TRBJ1-2; 7 nucleotides agree with TRBD1. V gave up 2 bases and J gave up 8 bases; unmatched junction bases: 11. CDR1 is MNHEY and CDR2 is SVGAGI in the germline V gene. The CDR3 covers 15 residues. Here the CDR3 reads CASSYLDREYDGYTF. The CDR3 DNA reads as TGTGCCAGCAGTTACCTCGACAGGGAGTACGACGGCTACACCTTC.

This clonotype was seen only a few times. The chain uses TRBV10-3 and TRBJ2-3, with a tentative D call TRBD2 (5 bases). The V gene lost 2 bases and the J gene lost 5 bases, with 14 bases spanning the gap. The germline V gene encodes CDR1 ENHRY and CDR2 SYGVKD. CDR3 length: 15 residues. The CDR3 nucleotides are TGTGCCATCAGTGAGGGCACTAAAGGAGGAGATACGCAGTATTTT. Translated, it gives CAISEGTKGGDTQYF.

The V call is TRBV29-1, the J call TRBJ2-2; D uncertain. The CDR3 totals 12 residues. Trimming shortened V by 4 bases and J by 8 bases, and 11 bases separated the two germline ends. CDR1 is SQVTM, CDR2 ANQGSEA, per germline. This CDR3 is CSVVKGSGELFF. In DNA, the CDR3 is TGCAGCGTTGTGAAGGGCTCGGGGGAGCTGTTTTTT.

This clonotype showed up just a few times. This chain connects TRBV28 to TRBJ2-5, with a tentative D call TRBD1 (6 bases). This CDR3 is 14 amino acids long. The V and J ends lost 8 bases and 4 bases respectively, with 17 bases between them. The V gene's germline CDR1 is MDHEN and CDR2 SYDVKM. CDR3 sequence: CASYSTGKGETQYF. The CDR3 DNA is TGTGCCAGCTATTCTACAGGGAAGGGAGAGACCCAGTACTTC.

V gene TRBV19 combines with J gene TRBJ1-1, with a possible D match to TRBD1 (5 bases). Looked up from germline, CDR1 is LNHDA and CDR2 is SQIVND (reference sequence). This CDR3 has 13 amino acids. Trimming stripped 3 bases from V and 10 bases from J, with 15 bases between. Written as DNA, the CDR3 is TGTGCCAGTAGTATCTTTGCCGGGCAGGGAGCTTTCTTT. It translates to CASSIFAGQGAFF.